Below, 24 T cell receptor beta chains from the same sample are listed, as sequenced in a study of OX40 agonist ivuxolimab in advanced cancers. Using immunoSEQ multiplex PCR, the repertoire was profiled, and TCRdb retains in-frame clones only, with some absent. The sample yields over 95,000 clones, around nine tenths seen once. The starting material was CD4+ or CD8+ T cells sorted from blood, obtained in a trial of the OX40 agonist ivuxolimab. The receptors were gathered from an adult with an advanced solid tumor such as melanoma, head and neck, liver or kidney cancer.

The genes are TRBV30 and TRBJ2-2; TRBD1 matches at 7 bases. Germline V gene lookup returns CDR1 GTSNPN and CDR2 SVGIG (reference sequence). The CDR3 runs to 15 residues. The ends lost 0 bases at V and 0 bases at J; junction bases unmatched: 1. In DNA, the CDR3 is TGTGCCTGGAGTGTACAGGGGACGAACACCGGGGAGCTGTTTTTT. This translates into CAWSVQGTNTGELFF.

This clone showed up just once. This chain joins TRBV19 and TRBJ1-3, with a tentative D call TRBD1 (5 bases). Trimming removed 7 bases at V and 0 bases at J, with 19 bases between. CDR3 length: 17 amino acids. CDR1 is LNHDA, CDR2 SQIVND, per germline (reference sequence). Here the CDR3 DNA reads TGTGCCAGTACCACCTCCCAGGGTCGCTACTCTGGAAACACCATATATTTT. It codes for CASTTSQGRYSGNTIYF. The full variable domain, its missing parts supplied by reference TRBV19 and TRBJ1-3, is DGGITQSPKYLFRKEGQNVTLSCEQNLNHDAMYWYRQDPGQGLRLIYYSQIVNDFQKGDIAEGYSVSREKKESFPLTVTSAQKNPTAFYLCASTTSQGRYSGNTIYFGEGSWLTVV.

V usage is TRBV9 and J usage is TRBJ1-5; D remains ambiguous. Germline V CDR1 and CDR2: SGDLS, YYNGEE. Trimming removed 0 bases at V and 3 bases at J, with 10 bases between. This CDR3 has 15 residues. CDR3 residues: CASSVASDSNQPQHF. The DNA of the CDR3 is TGTGCCAGCAGCGTAGCTTCAGATTCCAATCAGCCCCAGCATTTT.

Notes on this clone: At one of its ends the junction is not consistent with the germline gene, which may arise from a read error. The V gene is TRBV2, the J gene TRBJ2-5, with 11 bases lining up with TRBD1. The CDR3 is made up of 15 amino acids. The germline V gene has CDR1 SNHLY and CDR2 FYNNEI. The CDR3 coding sequence is TGTGCCAGCAGGGAAGGGACAGGGGGCCAAGAGACCCAGTACTTC. It specifies CASREGTGGQETQYF.

The V call is TRBV2, the J call TRBJ1-1; D is undetermined. Deletions cut 2 bases from V and 2 bases from J, with 6 bases between. The length of the CDR3 is 13 residues. Germline CDR1 SNHLY, CDR2 FYNNEI. In DNA form, the CDR3 reads TGTGCCAGCAGTGAACGGCCTAACACTGAAGCTTTCTTT. This translates into CASSERPNTEAFF.

The V and J genes are TRBV4-2 and TRBJ2-5; 7 nucleotides align to TRBD2. The length of the CDR3 is 14 residues. The V segment lost 3 bases and the J segment 3 bases; nucleotides outside the gene matches: 4. The germline CDR1 and CDR2 sequences are LGHNA and YNFKEQ. CDR3 nucleotide sequence: TGTGCCAGCAGCCAGGGCGGGGGTAAAGAGACCCAGTACTTC. This gives the protein CASSQGGGKETQYF.

This clone was detected a few times. The CDR3 nucleotides are TGTGCCAGCAGTATAGTAGGGGTTCTGGGATCCTATAATTCACCCCTCCACTTT. Its protein is CASSIVGVLGSYNSPLHF. The V gene is TRBV28, the J gene TRBJ1-6; D perhaps matches TRBD1 (5 bases). Between the trimmed V and J ends, which lost 5 bases and 1 base, there was a span of 18 bases. Germline loops: CDR1 MDHEN, CDR2 SYDVKM. This CDR3 is built from 18 residues.

V gene TRBV14 combines with J gene TRBJ2-7; D might be TRBD2 (5 bases). Between the trimmed V and J ends, which lost 4 bases and 3 bases, there was a span of 13 bases. Germline V gives CDR1 SGHDN, CDR2 FVKESK. The CDR3 totals 14 residues. The CDR3 DNA reads as TGTGCCAGCAGCCTCTGGACGGGGAACTACGAGCAGTACTTC. It yields the protein CASSLWTGNYEQYF.

This clone came up once. This rearrangement joins TRBV4-3 to TRBJ2-5; TRBD2 matches 11 bases. V shed 2 bases and J 2 bases; nucleotides not matched to a gene: 10. The CDR3 contains 18 residues. Germline lookup yields CDR1 LGHNA and CDR2 YSLEER. CDR3: CASSQLGLAGGRQETQYF. In DNA form, the CDR3 reads TGCGCCAGCAGCCAACTAGGGCTAGCGGGGGGAAGACAAGAGACCCAGTACTTC.

The V gene is TRBV10-3, the J gene TRBJ1-3; TRBD1 is a possible D gene (6 bases). The CDR3 has 13 amino acids. Germline V gene sequence: CDR1 ENHRY, CDR2 SYGVKD. V was cut by 9 bases and J by 1 base, with 10 bases left in between. DNA for the CDR3: TGTGCCATAGTACAGGGTTCTGGAAACACCATATATTTT. It yields the protein CAIVQGSGNTIYF.

A word on this clone: Other DNA sequences in this sample translate to the same CDR3. The chain combines TRBV11-2 with TRBJ2-5, with a weak D call TRBD2 (6 bases). V lost 5 bases and J 1 base, leaving 8 bases between the germline ends. Germline CDR1 SGHAT, CDR2 FQNNGV. The CDR3 has 13 amino acids. The CDR3 reads CASSRGTQETQYF. The CDR3 bases are TGTGCCAGCAGCCGCGGGACCCAAGAGACCCAGTACTTC.

This sequence joins TRBV11-2 and TRBJ2-3; D may be TRBD2 (7 bases). The CDR3 length is 15 residues. Germline lookup yields CDR1 SGHAT and CDR2 FQNNGV. The V end lost 2 bases, the J end lost 5 bases, and 14 bases lay between the germline ends. The DNA for the CDR3 is TGTGCCAGCAGCTTATCCGGGGGGCTGGGAGATACGCAGTATTTT. The encoded protein is CASSLSGGLGDTQYF.

The chain has TRBV6-6 and TRBJ1-2; no clear D. Trimming pared 5 bases from V and 5 bases from J, leaving 12 bases between. Germline V gene sequence: CDR1 MNHNY, CDR2 SVGAGI (reference sequence). The CDR3 spans 13 residues. Written as DNA, the CDR3 is TGTGCCAGCAGTGCCGGACGGGTATATGGCTACACCTTC. Amino acids: CASSAGRVYGYTF.

This clone was seen a single time. The gene calls are TRBV7-3 and TRBJ2-2; 9 bases map to TRBD1. The CDR3 totals 15 residues. V shed 5 bases and J 7 bases; nucleotides not matched to a gene: 8. Per the germline V gene, CDR1 is SGHTA and CDR2 is FQGTGA. The CDR3 region is CASSPMTGGIGELFF. CDR3 DNA sequence: TGTGCCAGCAGCCCAATGACAGGGGGTATCGGGGAGCTGTTTTTT.

This chain connects TRBV28 to TRBJ1-3, with D hard to call. Looked up from germline, CDR1 is MDHEN and CDR2 is SYDVKM. The ends were cut back, 5 bases at V and 0 bases at J, with 2 bases in the middle. The CDR3 consists of 12 residues. The DNA of the CDR3 is TGTGCCAGCAGTCCCTCTGGAAACACCATATATTTT. Its protein product is CASSPSGNTIYF.

V and J are TRBV11-3 and TRBJ2-1; D is unclear. Germline V gene lookup returns CDR1 SGHNT and CDR2 YENEEA. Trimming took 1 base from V and 6 from J, leaving 10 bases between them. The CDR3 spans 14 residues. CDR3 sequence: CASSLGYTANEQFF. The CDR3, as DNA: TGTGCCAGCAGCTTAGGGTACACAGCCAATGAGCAGTTCTTC.

The V and J genes are TRBV19 and TRBJ2-6; no reliable D call. Germline assignment: CDR1 LNHDA and CDR2 SQIVND (reference sequence). Trimming stripped 6 bases from V and 0 bases from J, with 12 bases between. The CDR3 length is 16 residues. CDR3 protein: CASSSGRPSGANVLTF. As DNA, the CDR3 is TGTGCCAGTAGCTCCGGGCGACCCTCTGGGGCCAACGTCCTGACTTTC. Based on the CDR3 plus reference TRBV19 and TRBJ2-6, the full variable domain is DGGITQSPKYLFRKEGQNVTLSCEQNLNHDAMYWYRQDPGQGLRLIYYSQIVNDFQKGDIAEGYSVSREKKESFPLTVTSAQKNPTAFYLCASSSGRPSGANVLTFGAGSRLTVL.

The gene calls are TRBV30 and TRBJ1-1, with TRBD1 matching 7 bases. From germline, CDR1 is GTSNPN and CDR2 SVGIG (reference sequence). CDR3 length: 13 amino acids. V lost 3 bases, J lost 2 bases, and 3 bases stayed unmatched. The CDR3 DNA reads as TGTGCCTGGAGCAGGGGGTTAAACACTGAAGCTTTCTTT. This gives the protein CAWSRGLNTEAFF.

This chain links TRBV30 with TRBJ1-4, with unresolved D. Germline CDR1 GTSNPN, CDR2 SVGIG (reference sequence). The V and J ends lost 2 bases and 8 bases respectively, with 21 bases between them. The CDR3 is 16 amino acids. CDR3 nucleotide sequence: TGTGCCTGGAGTTTGTTCGCTTCCTTCCGTCAGGAAAAACTGTTTTTT. Translated: CAWSLFASFRQEKLFF.

The chain joins TRBV2 to TRBJ1-5, with 8 bases identical to TRBD1. This CDR3 is 15 amino acids long. CDR1 SNHLY and CDR2 FYNNEI come from the germline V gene. The ends lost 7 bases at V and 3 bases at J; junction bases unmatched: 8. The CDR3: CASTLLGQVNQPQHF. CDR3 coding DNA: TGTGCCAGCACCCTTCTGGGACAGGTCAATCAGCCCCAGCATTTT. The full variable domain, in which reference TRBV2 and TRBJ1-5 provide the parts outside the CDR3, is EPEVTQTPSHQVTQMGQEVILRCVPISNHLYFYWYRQILGQKVEFLVSFYNNEISEKSEIFDDQFSVERPDGSNFTLKIRSTKLEDSAMYFCASTLLGQVNQPQHFGDGTRLSIL.

The J gene is TRBJ2-5, the V gene TRBV27; D remains ambiguous. The V gene lost 3 bases and the J gene lost 3 bases, with 8 bases spanning the gap. The CDR3 runs 13 residues. CDR1 is MNHEY, CDR2 SMNVEV, per germline (reference sequence). The chain's CDR3 is CASSFTGKETQYF. The CDR3 bases are TGTGCCAGCAGTTTCACCGGCAAAGAGACCCAGTACTTC.

The chain is built from TRBV7-9 and TRBJ2-1, with D unclear. Per the germline V gene, CDR1 is SEHNR and CDR2 is FQNEAQ (reference sequence). The CDR3 covers 14 residues. The V and J ends lost 5 bases and 6 bases respectively, with 14 bases between them. CDR3 in DNA: TGTGCCAGCAGCCTATTCAACCGATCCAATGAGCAGTTCTTC. It codes for CASSLFNRSNEQFF.

The gene calls are TRBV2 and TRBJ1-5; the match to TRBD1 covers 7 bases. The CDR3 totals 16 residues. Germline CDR1 and CDR2: SNHLY and FYNNEI. With 2 bases clipped from V and 1 base from J, the junction kept 5 bases outside the gene matches. CDR3 region: CASSERQGRSNQPQHF. The CDR3, as DNA: TGTGCCAGCAGTGAAAGACAGGGAAGGAGCAATCAGCCCCAGCATTTT.

The table lists this clone with a few counts. This chain connects TRBV7-9 to TRBJ2-2; D is ambiguous. Trimming left V 5 bases short and J 2 bases short, with 12 bases between. Germline CDR1 SEHNR, CDR2 FQNEAQ (reference sequence). The CDR3 length is 15 residues. DNA for the CDR3: TGTGCCAGCAGCCACGGTCCCAGAAACACCGGGGAGCTGTTTTTT. Amino acids: CASSHGPRNTGELFF. Using reference TRBV7-9 and TRBJ2-2 for the parts outside the CDR3, the full variable domain is DTGVSQNPRHKITKRGQNVTFRCDPISEHNRLYWYRQTLGQGPEFLTYFQNEAQLEKSRLLSDRFSAERPKGSFSTLEIQRTEQGDSAMYLCASSHGPRNTGELFFGEGSRLTVL.